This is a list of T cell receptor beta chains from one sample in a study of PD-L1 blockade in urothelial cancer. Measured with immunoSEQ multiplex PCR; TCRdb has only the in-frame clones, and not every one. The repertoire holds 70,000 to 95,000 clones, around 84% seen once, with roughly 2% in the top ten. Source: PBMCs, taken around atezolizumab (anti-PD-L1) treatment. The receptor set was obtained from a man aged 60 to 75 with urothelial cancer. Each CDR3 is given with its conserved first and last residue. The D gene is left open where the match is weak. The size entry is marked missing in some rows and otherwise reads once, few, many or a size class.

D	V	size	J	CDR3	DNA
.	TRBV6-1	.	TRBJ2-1	CASSEVSGNYNEQFF	TGTGCCAGCAGTGAAGTTAGCGGAAACTACAATGAGCAGTTCTTC
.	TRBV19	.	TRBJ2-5	CASSKRDQETQYF	TGTGCCAGTAGTAAACGGGACCAAGAGACCCAGTACTTC
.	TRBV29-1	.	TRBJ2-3	CSVVSVTSRTSTDTQYF	TGCAGCGTTGTGTCGGTAACTAGCAGAACTAGCACAGATACGCAGTATTTT
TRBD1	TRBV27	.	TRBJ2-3	CASSLGTGTDTQYF	TGTGCCAGCAGTTTAGGGACAGGCACAGATACGCAGTATTTT
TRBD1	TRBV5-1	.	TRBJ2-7	CASSPGTGDPYEQYF	TGCGCCAGCAGCCCGGGGACAGGGGATCCCTACGAGCAGTACTTC
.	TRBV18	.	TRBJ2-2	CASSPVPSATGELFF	TGTGCCAGCTCACCAGTCCCTAGCGCCACCGGGGAGCTGTTTTTT
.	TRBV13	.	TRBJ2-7	CASSLPGDEQYF	TGTGCCAGCAGCCTCCCAGGGGACGAGCAGTACTTC
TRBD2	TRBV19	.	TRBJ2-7	CASSLPAGPYEQYF	TGTGCCAGTAGTCTCCCAGCGGGGCCCTACGAGCAGTACTTC
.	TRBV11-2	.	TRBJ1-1	CASSLLQGNPEAFF	TGTGCCAGCAGCCTTCTCCAGGGGAACCCTGAAGCTTTCTTT
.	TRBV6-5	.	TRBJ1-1	CASSKTGNTEAFF	TGTGCCAGCAGTAAGACAGGGAACACTGAAGCTTTCTTT
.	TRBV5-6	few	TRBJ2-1	CASSLAGQAYNEQFF	TGTGCCAGCAGCTTGGCAGGGCAAGCCTACAATGAGCAGTTCTTC
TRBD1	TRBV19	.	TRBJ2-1	CASSIVLLGTGVDNEQFF	TGTGCCAGTAGTATAGTCCTCCTCGGGACAGGGGTTGACAATGAGCAGTTCTTC
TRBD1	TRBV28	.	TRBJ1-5	CASSFRQGAYQPQHF	TGTGCCAGCAGTTTCAGACAGGGGGCCTATCAGCCCCAGCATTTT
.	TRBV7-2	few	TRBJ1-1	CASSRSGPTEAFF	TGTGCCAGCAGCCGAAGTGGCCCCACTGAAGCTTTCTTT
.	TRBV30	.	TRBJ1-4	CAWTPGLGNEKLFF	TGTGCCTGGACACCGGGACTGGGGAATGAAAAACTGTTTTTT